Presented here are 4 T cell receptor beta chains from one specimen sequenced in a study of OX40 agonist ivuxolimab in advanced cancers. Assay: immunoSEQ multiplex PCR; the TCRdb copy retains only in-frame clones and omits some. The top ten hold more than 0.15% of the sample, which has some 99,000 clones, 94% seen once. Sequencing used CD4+ or CD8+ T cells sorted from blood, obtained in a trial of the OX40 agonist ivuxolimab. The receptors originated from an adult with an advanced solid tumor such as melanoma, head and neck, liver or kidney cancer.

J is TRBJ2-1 and V is TRBV7-3; no clear D. The CDR3 runs 15 residues. Trimming removed 2 bases from V and 6 bases from J, with 14 bases in between. Germline CDR1 SGHTA, CDR2 FQGTGA. CDR3 sequence reads: CASSLLGSTRNEQFF. In DNA form, the CDR3 reads TGTGCCAGCAGCTTATTAGGGTCGACCCGCAATGAGCAGTTCTTC.

This CDR3 is CASSSSGGPSLREQFF. Written as DNA, the CDR3 is TGTGCCAGCAGCTCATCCGGTGGACCGAGCCTTAGGGAGCAGTTCTTC. The V gene is TRBV5-4, the J gene TRBJ2-1; no definite D call. The CDR3 runs 16 residues. CDR1 and CDR2 (germline): SGHNT, YYREEE (reference sequence). V gave up 3 bases and J gave up 10 bases, with 23 bases separating them.

This chain joins TRBV10-3 and TRBJ1-6, with D perhaps TRBD1 (6 bases). The V gene's germline CDR1 is ENHRY and CDR2 SYGVKD. V was pared by 5 bases and J by 7 bases, with 21 bases between. The CDR3 is 17 residues long. As DNA, the CDR3 is TGTGCCATCAGTCGACAAGGGGCAGGGGAGGTGAATTCACCCCTCCACTTT. Translated: CAISRQGAGEVNSPLHF.

The J gene is TRBJ1-4, the V gene TRBV4-3; TRBD1 might be the D (5 bases). V shed 3 bases and J shed 8 bases, with 16 bases lying between them. Germline lookup yields CDR1 LGHNA and CDR2 YSLEER. CDR3 length: 15 residues. The CDR3 protein is CASSQNGAGGEKLFF. CDR3 nucleotide sequence: TGCGCCAGCAGCCAGAACGGGGCGGGAGGAGAAAAACTGTTTTTT.